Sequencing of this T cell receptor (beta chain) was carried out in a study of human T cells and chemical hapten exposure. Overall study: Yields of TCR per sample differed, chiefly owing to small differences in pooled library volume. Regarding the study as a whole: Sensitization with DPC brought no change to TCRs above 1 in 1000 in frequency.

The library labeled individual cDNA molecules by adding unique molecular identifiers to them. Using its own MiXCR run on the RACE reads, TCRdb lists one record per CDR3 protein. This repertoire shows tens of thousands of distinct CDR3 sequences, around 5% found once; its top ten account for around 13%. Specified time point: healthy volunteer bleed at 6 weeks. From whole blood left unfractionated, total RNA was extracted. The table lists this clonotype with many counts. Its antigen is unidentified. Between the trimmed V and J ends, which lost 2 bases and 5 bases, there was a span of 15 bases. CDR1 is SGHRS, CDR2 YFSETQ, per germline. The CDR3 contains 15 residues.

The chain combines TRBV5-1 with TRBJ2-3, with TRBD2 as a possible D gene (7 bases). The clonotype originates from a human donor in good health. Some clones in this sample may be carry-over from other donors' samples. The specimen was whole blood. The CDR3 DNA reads TGCGCCAGCAGCTTTCAGCGGGGACATCAAGATACGCAGTATTTT. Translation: CASSFQRGHQDTQYF. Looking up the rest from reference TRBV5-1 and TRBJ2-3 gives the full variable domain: KAGVTQTPRYLIKTRGQQVTLSCSPISGHRSVSWYQQTPGQGLQFLFEYFSETQRNKGNFPGRFSGRQFSNSRSEMNVSTLELGDSALYLCASSFQRGHQDTQYFGPGTRLTVL.